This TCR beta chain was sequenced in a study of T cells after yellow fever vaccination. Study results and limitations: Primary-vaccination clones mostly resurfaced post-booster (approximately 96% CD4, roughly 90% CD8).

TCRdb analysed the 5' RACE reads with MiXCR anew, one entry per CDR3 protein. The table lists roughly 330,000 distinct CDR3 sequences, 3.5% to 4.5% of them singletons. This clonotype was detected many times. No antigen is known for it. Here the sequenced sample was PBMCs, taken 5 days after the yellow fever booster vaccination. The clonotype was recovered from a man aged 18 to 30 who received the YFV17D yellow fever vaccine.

CDR3 protein: CASSRMLLTGGGETQYF. CDR3 in DNA: TGTGCCAGCAGCCGGATGTTGTTGACGGGGGGAGGGGAGACCCAGTACTTC. The chain employs TRBV7-2 and TRBJ2-5; 7 bases are a match to TRBD2. This CDR3 region has 17 residues. Germline CDR1 reads SGHTA; CDR2 reads FQGNSA. V lost 5 bases and J lost 5; bases outside the gene matches: 17.